This TCR beta chain originates from a study of beta chain features in type 1 diabetes. Study details: Age, gender and cell yields were alike across patients and healthy donors.

The study reverse transcribed the entire isolated RNA, so it sequenced expressed TCRB transcripts. Method: immunoSEQ multiplex PCR; TCRdb's copy keeps in-frame clones and lacks some. The table has hundreds of thousands of clones, roughly 15% seen once. Deletions cut 3 bases from V and 0 bases from J, with 8 bases between. The CDR3 contains 15 residues. Germline V gene lookup returns CDR1 SEHNR and CDR2 FQNEAQ (reference sequence). Study-level findings and limits: Among patients, naive, central memory and Treg TCRB repertoires appeared more similar than among healthy donors. The study found moderately but significantly shorter TCRB CDR3s in all four CD4+ subsets of Type 1 diabetes patients.

A remark on this clone: Its specificity is unknown.

The sequenced material came from naive CD4+ T cells from blood. The chain recombines TRBV7-9 with TRBJ2-2; no reliable D call. This sequence was found in a woman in her late teens or twenties in good health. The CDR3 nucleotides are TGTGCCAGCAGCTTGAGATCTCCGAACACCGGGGAGCTGTTTTTT. Protein: CASSLRSPNTGELFF.